This T cell receptor (beta chain) emerged from a study of CD8+ T cells in alopecia areata. Using CD4, CD8alpha, NKG2D, NKG2ACE and other markers, pooled cutaneous lymph node cells were sorted. cDNA reverse transcribed from extracted RNA served as the sequencing template. Using immunoSEQ multiplex PCR, the repertoire was profiled, and TCRdb retains in-frame clones only, with some absent. This set yields about 270,000 clones and no singletons; the top ten hold 1.2%. The germline CDR1 and CDR2 sequences are FNHDT and SITEND (reference sequence). The CDR3 is made up of 14 amino acids. Trimming stripped 2 bases from V and 4 bases from J, with 7 bases between. About this clone: The germline and genes are mouse ones. The CDR3 end is not reached by the read, which stops 3 residues before it; the germline J gene fills it in.

V is TRBV19 and J is TRBJ1-6, with D tentatively TRBD1 (5 bases). TRBJ1-6 is designated an ORF whose function remains uncertain. Sequenced: CD4+ T cells sorted from a lymph node. The sequence was obtained from a C3H/HeJ mouse with alopecia areata. The strain's MHC haplotype is H2-k. Here the CDR3 reads CASSIRTYNSPLYF. The CDR3 DNA, read in part, is TGTGCCAGCAGTATCAGGACATATAATTCGCCC.